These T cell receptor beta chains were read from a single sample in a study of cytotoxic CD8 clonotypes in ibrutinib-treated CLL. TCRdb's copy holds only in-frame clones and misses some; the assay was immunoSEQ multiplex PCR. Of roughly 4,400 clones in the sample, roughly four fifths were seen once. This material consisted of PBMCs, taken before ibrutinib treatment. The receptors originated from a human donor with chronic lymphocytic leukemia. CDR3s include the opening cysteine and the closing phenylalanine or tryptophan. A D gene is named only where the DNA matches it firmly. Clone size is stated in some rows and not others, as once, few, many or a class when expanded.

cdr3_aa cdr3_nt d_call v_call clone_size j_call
CAWSVLLAGGTDTQYF TGTGCCTGGAGTGTACTCCTAGCGGGAGGCACAGATACGCAGTATTTT TRBD2 TRBV30 . TRBJ2-3
CASRPDSYNEQFF TGTGCCAGCAGACCGGACAGTTACAATGAGCAGTTCTTC . TRBV28 . TRBJ2-1
CASSVGPEQFF TGTGCCAGCAGCGTAGGCCCCGAGCAGTTCTTC . TRBV9 . TRBJ2-1
CASSSGLAGGGEQFF TGTGCCAGCAGCTCCGGACTAGCGGGAGGGGGTGAGCAGTTCTTC TRBD2 TRBV11-1 . TRBJ2-1
CASSQGYGLAGEEFSYNEQFF TGCGCCAGCAGCCAAGGGTACGGACTAGCGGGAGAAGAATTCTCCTACAATGAGCAGTTCTTC TRBD2 TRBV4-1 . TRBJ2-1
CASSNTDTQYF TGTGCCAGCTCGAACACAGATACGCAGTATTTT . TRBV7-9 . TRBJ2-3
CASSLDGASTDTQYF TGCGCCAGCAGCTTGGACGGGGCATCCACAGATACGCAGTATTTT . TRBV5-1 . TRBJ2-3
CAISDGGSTDTQYF TGTGCCATCAGTGATGGCGGGAGCACAGATACGCAGTATTTT . TRBV10-3 once TRBJ2-3
CASSQSGLNTEAFF TGTGCCAGCTCACAGTCTGGGTTGAACACTGAAGCTTTCTTT . TRBV18 . TRBJ1-1
CASSSDRGSQPQHF TGTGCCAGCAGTTCCGACAGAGGTAGCCAGCCCCAGCATTTT . TRBV6-5 medium-sized TRBJ1-5